These 26 T cell receptor beta chains came from one sample sequenced in a study of regulatory T cells in long-lasting Graves disease (dated by TCRdb to the early 2020s). The library was built by means of multiplex PCR. Sequencing used an Illumina HiSeq 4000. CDR3 regions were amplified by Arm-PCR with iRepertoire HTBI primers to construct TCR beta libraries. TCRdb reprocessed the public reads (quality trimming at Q25 with fastp, clone calling with MiXCR) and kept in-frame beta chains. Each record represents a unique CDR3 protein, reported with the most common genes and DNA among its rows. The sample table contains 350,000 to 550,000 distinct CDR3 sequences; only one count was recorded for 14% of them. Of the sample, about 15% falls within the top ten clones. The time point label of this sample denotes: newly diagnosed GD, antithyroid drugs for less than 3 months. RNA was extracted from PBMCs in TRIzol for both TCR sequencing and RNA sequencing.

This same sample was also taken into another study, of T cells in Graves' hyperthyroidism and ophthalmopathy.

This sample comprised peripheral blood mononuclear cells (PBMCs), obtained at new diagnosis, from a patient treated with antithyroid drugs. The receptors originated from a woman aged 50 to 60 with Graves disease. Donor details come from another sample of the same person, matched by shared clones.

This clonotype was observed at least ten times. The chain is built from TRBV28 and TRBJ2-7, with D possibly TRBD2 on 6 matching bases. This CDR3 is 14 amino acids long. The germline V gene encodes CDR1 MDHEN and CDR2 SYDVKM. V shed 2 bases and J shed 3 bases, with 11 bases lying between them. The CDR3 DNA reads as TGTGCCAGCAGTTTAGGTGGCGGGGACTACGAGCAGTACTTC. Protein product: CASSLGGGDYEQYF.

This clonotype was observed many times. V gene TRBV24-1 combines with J gene TRBJ2-7, with unresolved D. V was cut by 7 bases and J by 4 bases, with 16 bases left in between. The CDR3 has 14 amino acids. In germline, CDR1 is KGHDR, CDR2 SFDVKD. The CDR3 region has the DNA TGTGCCACCAGCGCACCCGGCCCCTCATACGAGCAGTACTTC. Translated, it gives CATSAPGPSYEQYF.

This clonotype appeared a few times. This chain connects TRBV19 to TRBJ2-7; perhaps TRBD1 as D (5 bases). V was shortened by 3 bases and J by 3 bases, with 15 bases between the two germline ends. The CDR3 extends over 15 amino acids. Germline V gene data show CDR1 as LNHDA and CDR2 as SQIVND (reference sequence). The DNA of the CDR3 is TGTGCCAGTAGTATTGCTGGCCAGGGATACTACGAGCAGTACTTC. Translation gives CASSIAGQGYYEQYF.

The sample holds a few counts of this clonotype. The V call is TRBV10-3, the J call TRBJ1-4; TRBD1 is a possible D gene (5 bases). Per the germline V gene, CDR1 is ENHRY and CDR2 is SYGVKD. Between the trimmed V and J ends, which lost 2 bases and 2 bases, there was a span of 12 bases. The CDR3 contains 16 residues. The DNA of the CDR3 is TGTGCCATCAGTGAGGTTTGGAAGGGGACTAATGAAAAACTGTTTTTT. Encoded protein: CAISEVWKGTNEKLFF.

This clonotype was seen only a few times. The chain couples TRBV9 to TRBJ2-1; 9 bases agree with TRBD2. Germline V gene data show CDR1 as SGDLS and CDR2 as YYNGEE. J was trimmed by 1 base and V by 0 bases; bases with no gene match: 8. This CDR3 has 18 residues. The CDR3 loop is CASSVATDLAGSYNEQFF. CDR3 sequence (DNA): TGTGCCAGCAGCGTAGCTACGGATCTAGCGGGGTCCTACAATGAGCAGTTCTTC. Complete variable domain (other parts from reference TRBV9 and TRBJ2-1): DSGVTQTPKHLITATGQRVTLRCSPRSGDLSVYWYQQSLDQGLQFLIQYYNGEERAKGNILERFSAQQFPDLHSELNLSSLELGDSALYFCASSVATDLAGSYNEQFFGPGTRLTVL.

In this sample, this clonotype turned up a few times. V gene TRBV28 combines with J gene TRBJ1-1; D gene unclear. Germline assignment: CDR1 MDHEN and CDR2 SYDVKM. This CDR3 comprises 15 residues. Trimming stripped 6 bases from V and 2 bases from J, with 16 bases between. The CDR3 coding sequence is TGTGCCAGCAGCCCCCCCCGTTTGAGAAACACTGAAGCTTTCTTT. Encoded protein: CASSPPRLRNTEAFF.

V usage is TRBV29-1 and J usage is TRBJ1-2, with unresolved D. V gave up 2 bases and J gave up 4 bases, with 8 bases separating them. The CDR3 is 12 residues long. Germline V gene data show CDR1 as SQVTM and CDR2 as ANQGSEA. This CDR3 is CSVELGSYGYTF. Written as DNA, the CDR3 is TGCAGCGTTGAACTTGGGAGCTATGGCTACACCTTC. Filled out from reference TRBV29-1 and TRBJ1-2, the complete variable domain reads SAVISQKPSRDICQRGTSLTIQCQVDSQVTMMFWYRQQPGQSLTLIATANQGSEATYESGFVIDKFPISRPNLTFSTLTVSNMSPEDSSIYLCSVELGSYGYTFGSGTRLTVV.

This chain connects TRBV12-3 or TRBV12-4 to TRBJ2-4, with D perhaps matching TRBD2 (5 bases). CDR3 length: 12 amino acids. V was trimmed by 7 bases and J by 7 bases, leaving 11 bases between them. DNA for the CDR3: TGTGCCAGCACCTCCGGGGTGAACATTCAGTACTTC. Translating gives CASTSGVNIQYF.

V usage is TRBV29-1 and J usage is TRBJ2-7; D not certain. Per the germline V gene, CDR1 is SQVTM and CDR2 is ANQGSEA. V shed 4 bases and J shed 3 bases, with 10 bases lying between them. The CDR3 covers 12 residues. CDR3 DNA sequence: TGCAGCGTTGTAGGGCAGGTCTACGAGCAGTACTTC. It codes for CSVVGQVYEQYF.

The J gene is TRBJ2-1, the V gene TRBV19; 10 bases match TRBD2. The ends lost 3 bases at V and 8 bases at J; junction bases unmatched: 10. This CDR3 spans 16 amino acids. The germline CDR1 and CDR2 sequences are LNHDA and SQIVND (reference sequence). The CDR3 DNA sequence: TGTGCCAGTAGTATTGGGCTAGCGGGAGCAACGGATGAGCAGTTCTTC. Protein: CASSIGLAGATDEQFF.

This clonotype was counted many times. This chain uses TRBV7-9 with TRBJ1-1; TRBD1 matches at 9 bases. The CDR3 is 15 residues long. J gave up 4 bases and V 5 bases, and 8 bases lay outside the gene matches. Germline-derived CDR1 and CDR2 are SEHNR and FQNEAQ (reference sequence). The CDR3: CASSLARTGATEAFF. The CDR3 nucleotides are TGTGCCAGCAGCCTTGCAAGGACAGGGGCCACTGAAGCTTTCTTT.

This clonotype was recorded many times. DNA for the CDR3: TGTGCCAGCAGCTTAGATCTAAATCAGCCCCAGCATTTT. This sequence encodes CASSLDLNQPQHF. This chain connects TRBV11-2 to TRBJ1-5; the D is unclear. Germline assignment: CDR1 SGHAT and CDR2 FQNNGV. Trimming shortened V by 0 bases and J by 4 bases, and 4 bases separated the two germline ends. The CDR3 is 13 residues long.

This clonotype was observed at least ten times. This chain links TRBV3-1 with TRBJ1-2; 8 nucleotides agree with TRBD1. Germline CDR1 LGHDT, CDR2 YNNKEL (reference sequence). This CDR3 comprises 14 residues. V lost 0 bases to trimming and J lost 6 bases; unmatched junction nucleotides: 3. Here the CDR3 DNA reads TGTGCCAGCAGCCAAGAACCAGGGGGCAATGGCTACACCTTC. Translated, it gives CASSQEPGGNGYTF.

A word on this clonotype: This may stem from a read error, because a much larger clone lies one nucleotide away. This rearrangement joins TRBV29-1 to TRBJ2-1; 10 nucleotides line up with TRBD1. CDR1 SQVTM and CDR2 ANQGSEA come from the germline V gene. The CDR3 runs to 12 residues. CDR3 sequence (DNA): TGCAGCGTAGGGGGACAGGGGAATGAGCAGTCCTTC. It translates to CSVGGQGNEQSF.

About this clonotype itself: This may arise from a read error, as a much more abundant clone is one base away. The genes are TRBV6-5 and TRBJ2-1; weak D call: TRBD1 (5 bases). In germline, CDR1 is MNHEY, CDR2 SVGAGI. The CDR3 runs 15 residues. CDR3 sequence reads: CASSYSQVSYNEQLF. For the CDR3, the DNA is TGTGCCAGCAGTTACTCACAGGTCTCCTACAATGAGCAGCTCTTC.

Ten or more counts support this clonotype. This chain joins TRBV7-9 and TRBJ2-7, with a weak D call TRBD1 (5 bases). The CDR3 spans 16 residues. Trimming took off 5 bases at V and 2 bases at J, with 19 bases between the two ends. Germline CDR1 SEHNR, CDR2 FQNEAQ (reference sequence). The CDR3 here is CASSPSPQGRPYEQYF. The DNA for the CDR3 is TGTGCCAGCAGCCCATCCCCTCAGGGAAGACCCTACGAGCAGTACTTC.

The table lists this clonotype with a few counts. V gene TRBV11-2 combines with J gene TRBJ2-7, with 7 bases matching TRBD2. This CDR3 has 14 residues. Germline V gene lookup returns CDR1 SGHAT and CDR2 FQNNGV. The V gene end was trimmed by 5 bases and the J gene end by 1 base; junction bases not matched to a gene: 5. CDR3 coding DNA: TGTGCCAGCAGCATTGGACTAGGTTCCTACGAGCAGTACTTC. Its translation: CASSIGLGSYEQYF.

The V gene is TRBV27, the J gene TRBJ2-7; 7 bases are shared with TRBD1. The V gene end was trimmed by 3 bases and the J gene end by 0 bases; junction bases not matched to a gene: 8. The germline CDR1 and CDR2 sequences are MNHEY and SMNVEV (reference sequence). CDR3 length: 16 residues. CDR3 amino acids: CASSFSRAGGSYEQYF. CDR3 in DNA: TGTGCCAGCAGTTTTAGTCGGGCAGGGGGCTCCTACGAGCAGTACTTC.

This clonotype has at least ten counts. V and J are TRBV12-3 or TRBV12-4 and TRBJ2-5; TRBD2 matches 13 bases. This CDR3 spans 19 amino acids. V lost 5 bases to trimming and J lost 3 bases; unmatched junction nucleotides: 15. The chain's CDR3 is CASSPRTSGSESKKETQYF. CDR3 sequence (DNA): TGTGCCAGCAGTCCCAGGACTAGCGGGAGCGAGAGTAAGAAAGAGACCCAGTACTTC.

The sample holds many counts of this clonotype. This chain links TRBV7-3 with TRBJ2-1; 7 bases map to TRBD2. The length of the CDR3 is 14 residues. Germline CDR1 is SGHTA and CDR2 is FQGTGA. The V gene end was trimmed by 5 bases and the J gene end by 6 bases; junction bases not matched to a gene: 7. CDR3 amino acids: CASSLSGMSNEQFF. Here the CDR3 DNA reads TGTGCCAGCAGCCTAAGCGGGATGAGCAATGAGCAGTTCTTC.

The chain couples TRBV27 to TRBJ1-2; no definite D call. Germline CDR1 and CDR2: MNHEY and SMNVEV (reference sequence). This CDR3 has 15 amino acids. The ends were cut back, 3 bases at V and 4 bases at J, with 15 bases in the middle. Written as DNA, the CDR3 is TGTGCCAGCAGTTTTGATGAGCGGAGGACCTATGGCTACACCTTC. Its protein product is CASSFDERRTYGYTF.

This clonotype appeared many times. The chain uses TRBV5-5 and TRBJ2-3, with 11 nucleotides matching TRBD2. Germline V CDR1 and CDR2: SGHKS, YYEKEE (reference sequence). This CDR3 spans 15 amino acids. The V and J ends lost 4 bases and 5 bases, in that order; junction bases with no gene match: 6. The CDR3 sequence: CASSLNGLAGDTQYF. For the CDR3, the DNA is TGTGCCAGCAGCCTAAATGGACTAGCGGGAGATACGCAGTATTTT.

This clonotype was seen at least ten times. This chain connects TRBV27 to TRBJ2-2; a possible D gene is TRBD2 (5 bases). CDR3 length: 17 amino acids. Trimming cost V 5 bases and J 3 bases, with 19 bases left between them. Germline assignment: CDR1 MNHEY and CDR2 SMNVEV (reference sequence). The CDR3 protein is CASSPRVRGWDTGELFF. The CDR3 DNA is TGTGCCAGCAGTCCTAGGGTCCGGGGTTGGGACACCGGGGAGCTGTTTTTT.

This clonotype was seen many times. The gene calls are TRBV6-1 and TRBJ2-7, with unresolved D. With 8 bases removed from V and 2 bases from J, the gap between germline ends came to 7 bases. The CDR3 runs to 11 residues. The germline CDR1 and CDR2 sequences are MNHNS and SASEGT. CDR3 DNA: TGTGCCAGCTCGGCAACCTACGAGCAGTACTTC. As protein: CASSATYEQYF.

This clonotype was observed many times. The rearrangement joins TRBV5-1 to TRBJ2-7, with D possibly matching TRBD1 (5 bases). The V end was cut by 9 bases, the J end by 1 base, with 23 bases between. Germline CDR1 reads SGHRS; CDR2 reads YFSETQ. The CDR3 contains 16 residues. This chain's CDR3 is CATKPAPGKRSYEQYF. The CDR3, as DNA: TGCGCCACCAAACCGGCCCCAGGGAAAAGGTCCTACGAGCAGTACTTC. The entire variable domain, with the rest obtained from reference TRBV5-1 and TRBJ2-7, is as follows: KAGVTQTPRYLIKTRGQQVTLSCSPISGHRSVSWYQQTPGQGLQFLFEYFSETQRNKGNFPGRFSGRQFSNSRSEMNVSTLELGDSALYLCATKPAPGKRSYEQYFGPGTRLTVT.

This clonotype was found once. This chain joins TRBV19 and TRBJ1-1, with D tentatively TRBD1 (5 bases). The V end was cut by 3 bases, the J end by 5 bases, with 16 bases between. There are 15 residues in the CDR3. Germline V lookup: CDR1 LNHDA, CDR2 SQIVND (reference sequence). The CDR3 spells CASSIPTGKGTEAFF. For the CDR3, the DNA is TGTGCCAGTAGTATCCCAACAGGAAAGGGGACTGAAGCTTTCTTT. Combining the CDR3 with reference TRBV19 and TRBJ1-1 gives the whole variable domain DGGITQSPKYLFRKEGQNVTLSCEQNLNHDAMYWYRQDPGQGLRLIYYSQIVNDFQKGDIAEGYSVSREKKESFPLTVTSAQKNPTAFYLCASSIPTGKGTEAFFGQGTRLTVV.